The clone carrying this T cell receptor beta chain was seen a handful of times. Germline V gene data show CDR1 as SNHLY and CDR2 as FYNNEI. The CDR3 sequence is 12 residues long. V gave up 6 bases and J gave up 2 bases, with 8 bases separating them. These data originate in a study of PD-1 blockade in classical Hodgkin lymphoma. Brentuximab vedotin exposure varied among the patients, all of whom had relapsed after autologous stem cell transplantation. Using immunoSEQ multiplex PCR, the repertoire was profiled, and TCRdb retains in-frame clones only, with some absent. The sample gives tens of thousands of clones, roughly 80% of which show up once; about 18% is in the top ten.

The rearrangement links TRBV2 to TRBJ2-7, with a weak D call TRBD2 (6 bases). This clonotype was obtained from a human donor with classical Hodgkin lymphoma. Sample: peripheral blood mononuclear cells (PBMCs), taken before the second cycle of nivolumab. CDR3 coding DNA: TGTGCCAGCAGAGGGACTGCCTACGAGCAGTACTTC. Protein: CASRGTAYEQYF.